The TCR beta chain described here comes from a study of blood T cell repertoires in COVID-19 (dated by TCRdb to 2020 to 2022). General notes on the study: Collaborator samples came from the United States, Italy and Spain and covered acute and convalescent phases of COVID-19. Where HLA class I and class II types were available, the types were taken from metadata supplied by the sample provider, not from assay-based typing. The prospective study material was composed of cDNA or gDNA derived from T cells, B-cell-depleted T cells, or PBMCs. The repertoires were made available in a free public database intended to serve as a resource for research on the immune response to SARS-CoV-2. Deeply sampled blood TCRbeta repertoires from subjects exposed to, actively infected with, or recovered from COVID-19 were included in the dataset. The sample metadata nearly always contained a de-identified subject ID, COVID-19 status, age in years and sex. Samples were obtained from the ongoing ImmuneRACE study (first 160 participants) and from 1,254 subjects provided by 6 global collaborators. What the authors observed across the whole study: How much clinical and demographic metadata was included differed by source and by participant, and the metadata was provided uncurated.

Spanning cysteine to phenylalanine, the CDR3 consists of 13 amino acids. Only the CDR3 part of the read is kept: 39 bases, read in frame from the first base. Sequences SGHDT (CDR1) and YYEEEE (CDR2) are obtained from the germline V gene. V lost 0 bases and J lost 6 bases; the stretch between them is 10 bases long. TCRbeta CDR3 regions were amplified from genomic DNA using the immunoSEQ Assay, a bias-controlled multiplex PCR. Per the source publication's procedure: Nucleated cell counts per sample were estimated from amplification of reference gene primers within the assay. To quantify the absolute abundance of each unique TCRbeta CDR3 rearrangement, sequence reads were collapsed and filtered. For each sample, productive Simpson clonality was calculated as the square root of Simpson's diversity index over productive rearrangements. This immuneACCESS table, as held by TCRdb, lists in-frame sequences with V and J called but not all clones. Of the missing ones, under half trace to an unresolved V gene in checked studies; the others have no known cause. That table supplies the V and J calls and clone size; D and trimming were determined from the DNA. The sample contains about 130,000 clones, roughly 77% of them found a single time. Of the sample, 5% falls within the top ten clones.

In Seattle, one collaborating source enrolled patients while the infection was active and tracked those patients longitudinally over the course of disease. Collaborating institutions collected whole blood in K2EDTA tubes following their own protocols. Collaborator samples were shipped for TCRbeta analysis as frozen whole blood, isolated PBMCs, or DNA extracted from either sample type. For this clone: Its antigen is still unknown. No much larger clone exists at a distance of one base, and base qualities are not known.

Recombination joined TRBV5-6 with TRBJ2-7; TRBD1 is a weak D gene call, 5 bases matching. The sequenced sample consisted of peripheral blood. This receptor was obtained from a woman between 70 and 85 years old with COVID-19, enrolled during active disease. The CDR3 reads as follows: CASSLGQIREQYF. The base sequence is TGTGCCAGCAGCTTGGGACAGATCCGCGAGCAGTACTTC.